The 2 T cell receptor beta chains in this list originate from one sample, sequenced in a study of beta chain features in type 1 diabetes. Sequencing targeted expressed TCRB transcripts, as all isolated RNA had been reverse transcribed. Only in-frame clones appear in the TCRdb table, and some are missing; sequencing was by immunoSEQ multiplex PCR. The data show under 200,000 clones, about 8.3% seen once. Their cognate antigens are unknown. Study outcomes and limitations: In all four CD4+ subsets, TCRB CDR3 length was significantly, moderately reduced in type 1 diabetes.

Sequencing was done on a sample of central memory CD4+ T cells from blood. These receptors were collected from a woman aged 18-29 years with type 1 diabetes.

This clone came up many times. The chain uses TRBV29-1 and TRBJ2-7, with a tentative D call TRBD1 (5 bases). V was trimmed by 4 bases and J by 0 bases, leaving 7 bases between them. Germline CDR1 is SQVTM and CDR2 is ANQGSEA. This CDR3 has 12 amino acids. CDR3 amino acids: CSVGTHSYEQYF. The DNA for the CDR3 is TGCAGCGTTGGGACACACTCCTACGAGCAGTACTTC.

The V and J genes are TRBV2 and TRBJ2-3, with 8 nucleotides matching TRBD2. Germline V gives CDR1 SNHLY, CDR2 FYNNEI. Germline trimming cut 8 bases from V and 9 bases from J; bases unmatched to any gene: 13. CDR3 size: 14 residues. The CDR3 DNA reads as TGTGCCAGCGACTCGGGACTAGGAGGTGGGACGCAGTATTTT. Protein sequence: CASDSGLGGGTQYF.